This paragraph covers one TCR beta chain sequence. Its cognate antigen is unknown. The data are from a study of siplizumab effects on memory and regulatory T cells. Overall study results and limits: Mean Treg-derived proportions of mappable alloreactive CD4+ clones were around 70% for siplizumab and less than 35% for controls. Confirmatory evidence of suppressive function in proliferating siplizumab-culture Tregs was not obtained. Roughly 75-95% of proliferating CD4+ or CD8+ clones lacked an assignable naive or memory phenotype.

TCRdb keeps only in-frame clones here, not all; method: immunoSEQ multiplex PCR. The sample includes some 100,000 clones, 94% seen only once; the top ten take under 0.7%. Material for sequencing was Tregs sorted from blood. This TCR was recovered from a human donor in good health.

CDR3 region: CASSGRSRRDEQFF. CDR3 in DNA: TGTGCCAGCAGCGGAAGGTCACGACGCGATGAGCAGTTCTTC. The V gene is TRBV9, the J gene TRBJ2-1; D uncertain. The CDR3 is 14 residues long. CDR1 and CDR2 from the germline V gene are SGDLS and YYNGEE. V dropped 3 bases and J dropped 8 bases, with 15 bases sitting between them.